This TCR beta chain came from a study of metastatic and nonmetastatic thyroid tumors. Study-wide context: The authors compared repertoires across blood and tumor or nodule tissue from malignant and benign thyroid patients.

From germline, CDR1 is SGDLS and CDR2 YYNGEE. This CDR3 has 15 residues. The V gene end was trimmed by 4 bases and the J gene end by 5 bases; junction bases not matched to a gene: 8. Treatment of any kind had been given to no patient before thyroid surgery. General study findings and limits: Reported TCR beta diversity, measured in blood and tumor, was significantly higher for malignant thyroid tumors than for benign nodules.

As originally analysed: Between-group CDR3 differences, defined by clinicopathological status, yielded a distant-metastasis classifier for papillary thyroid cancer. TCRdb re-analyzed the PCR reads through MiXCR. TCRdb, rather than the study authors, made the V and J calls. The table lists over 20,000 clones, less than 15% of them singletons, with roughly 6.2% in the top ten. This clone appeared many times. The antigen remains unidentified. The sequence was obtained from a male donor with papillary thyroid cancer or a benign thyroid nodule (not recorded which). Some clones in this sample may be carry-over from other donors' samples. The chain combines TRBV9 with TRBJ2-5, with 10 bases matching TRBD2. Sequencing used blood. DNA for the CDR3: TGTGCCAGCAGCCCCGGGAGCGGGAGGGCGGAGACCCAGTACTTC. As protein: CASSPGSGRAETQYF.